The 6 T cell receptor beta chains presented below share a single source sample, sequenced in a study of spatial heterogeneity in lung cancer. Time point defined: sample taken at primary tumor resection. Whole RNA, which was extracted from tumor, nontumor lung tissue or frozen PBMC, was sequenced without any cell sorting. TCRdb reanalysed the 5' RACE reads using MiXCR and keeps one entry per CDR3 protein. The table shows roughly 75,000 distinct CDR3 sequences, with 13% occurring only once. This material consisted of PBMCs, taken at surgery. These receptors were taken from a male donor with early-stage non-small cell lung cancer.

V usage is TRBV9 and J usage is TRBJ1-4, with a weak D call TRBD1 (6 bases). This CDR3 has 18 residues. Trimming stripped 4 bases from V and 6 bases from J, with 25 bases between. From germline, CDR1 is SGDLS and CDR2 YYNGEE. The CDR3 here is CASSPRGDLRGGDEKLFF. The CDR3 DNA follows: TGTGCCAGCAGCCCCCGAGGGGACCTTCGAGGGGGGGATGAAAAACTGTTTTTT.

The chain couples TRBV25-1 to TRBJ2-7; TRBD1 aligns across 7 bases. Looked up from germline, CDR1 is MGHDK and CDR2 is SYGVNS. With V trimmed by 3 bases and J by 3 bases, 5 bases remained unmatched. The CDR3 extends over 14 amino acids. The CDR3 sequence is CASSDRDRDYEQYF. CDR3 bases: TGTGCCAGCAGTGATCGCGACAGGGACTACGAGCAGTACTTC.

CDR3 residues: CASSSARTGYTGELFF. In nucleotides, the CDR3 is TGCGCCAGCAGCTCGGCACGGACAGGCTACACCGGGGAGCTGTTTTTT. V usage is TRBV5-1 and J usage is TRBJ2-2; 7 nucleotides agree with TRBD1. CDR1 and CDR2 (germline): SGHRS, YFSETQ. J was trimmed by 3 bases and V by 3 bases; bases with no gene match: 8. The CDR3 is 16 residues long.

This clonotype appeared a few times. The V gene is TRBV2, the J gene TRBJ2-5; TRBD2 matches 9 bases. The CDR3 contains 14 residues. Germline V gene data show CDR1 as SNHLY and CDR2 as FYNNEI. J was trimmed by 3 bases and V by 5 bases; bases with no gene match: 4. Here the CDR3 reads CASSPGTSKETQYF. DNA of the CDR3: TGTGCCAGCAGTCCCGGGACTAGCAAAGAGACCCAGTACTTC.

This clonotype occurred a few times. The chain joins TRBV5-6 to TRBJ2-1; no clear D. Per germline, CDR1 SGHDT and CDR2 YYEEEE. The V gene lost 2 bases and the J gene lost 5 bases, with 8 bases spanning the gap. The CDR3 runs to 13 residues. In DNA, the CDR3 is TGTGCCAGCAGCTTACCGGGCCACAATGAGCAGTTCTTC. It yields the protein CASSLPGHNEQFF.

V is TRBV12-3 or TRBV12-4 and J is TRBJ2-1, with D unclear. Between the trimmed V and J ends, which lost 6 bases and 4 bases, there was a span of 10 bases. The CDR3 sequence is 13 residues long. The CDR3 DNA follows: TGTGCCAGCAGAAGACGGTTGTACAATGAGCAGTTCTTC. Residues: CASRRRLYNEQFF.